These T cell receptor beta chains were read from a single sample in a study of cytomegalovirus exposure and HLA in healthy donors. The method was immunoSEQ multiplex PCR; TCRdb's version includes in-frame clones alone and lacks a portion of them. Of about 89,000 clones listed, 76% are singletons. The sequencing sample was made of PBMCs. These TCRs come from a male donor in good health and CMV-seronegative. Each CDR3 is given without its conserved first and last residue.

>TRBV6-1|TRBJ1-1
ASSEPGYGTEAF
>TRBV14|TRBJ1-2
ASSQLGDGYT
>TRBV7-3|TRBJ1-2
ASSVQGPNPNSYT
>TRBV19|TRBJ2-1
ASSIEAGSSYNEQF
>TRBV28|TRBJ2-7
ASSFLVGTGALEQY
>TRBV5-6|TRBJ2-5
ASSANRDRGKTQY
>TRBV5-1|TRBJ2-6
ASSGTGGAGANGLT
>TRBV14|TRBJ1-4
ASSQVATGGGKLF
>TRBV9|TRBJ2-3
ASSVAQLSDTQY
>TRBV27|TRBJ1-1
ASKKSRQLNTEAF
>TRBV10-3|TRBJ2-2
AISWDRTNTGELF
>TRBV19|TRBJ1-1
ASSINRGTEAF
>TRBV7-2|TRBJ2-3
ASSLDRLLSTDTQY
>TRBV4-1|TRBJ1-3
ASSQERGRGGNTIY
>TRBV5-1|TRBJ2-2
ASSLALRLAGTGELF
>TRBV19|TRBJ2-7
ASSIDRVSVPGEQY
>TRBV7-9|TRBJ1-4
ASSLRGQAAEKLF
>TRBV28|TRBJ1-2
ASSLGGNYGYT
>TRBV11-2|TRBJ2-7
ASSLIGQGFSYEQY
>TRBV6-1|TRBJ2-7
ASSDRAYSYEQY
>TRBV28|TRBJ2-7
ASSTSLYEQY
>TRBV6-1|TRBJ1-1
ASSELDRNTEAF
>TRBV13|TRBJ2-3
ASSLHHPGAPGLAGVRYTDTQY
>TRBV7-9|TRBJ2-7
ASSLAVFVTRGYEQY
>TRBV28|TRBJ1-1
ASSFAGGNTEAF
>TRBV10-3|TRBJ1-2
AIKGLVQDYGYT
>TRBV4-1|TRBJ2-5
ASSQGSSGGAGETQY
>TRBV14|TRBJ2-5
ASSSTSDGETQY
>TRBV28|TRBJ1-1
ASSFRGNTEAF
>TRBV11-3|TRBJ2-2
ASSSRGGRSNTGELF
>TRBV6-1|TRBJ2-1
ASSGLYNEQF
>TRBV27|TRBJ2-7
ASSQLATSYYYEQY
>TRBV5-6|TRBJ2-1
ASSFYSGISNEQF
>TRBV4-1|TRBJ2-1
ASSQARGISSYNEQF
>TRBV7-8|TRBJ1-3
ASSRLSGNTIY
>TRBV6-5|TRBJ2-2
ASSPGTDSSGELF
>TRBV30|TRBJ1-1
AWSSRGGQSEAF
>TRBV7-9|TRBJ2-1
ASSLVGRRGEQF
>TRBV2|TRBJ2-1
ASKTQGWDVYNEQF
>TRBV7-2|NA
ASSLADRSIYEQY
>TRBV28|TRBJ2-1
ASLNTYNEQF
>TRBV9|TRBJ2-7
ASSPGGQGVRHEQY
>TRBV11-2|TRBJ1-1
ASSLGTGGADPNTEAF
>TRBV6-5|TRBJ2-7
ASSYIGEQY
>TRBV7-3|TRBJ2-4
ASSPGISRTKNIQY
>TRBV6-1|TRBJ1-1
ASSPPERSTEAF
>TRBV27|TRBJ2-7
ASSFSRTGTTSYEQY
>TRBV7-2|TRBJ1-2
ASSLDGGGYT
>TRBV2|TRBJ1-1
ASSEIDTNTEAF
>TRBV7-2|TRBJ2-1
ASSLDGGIEQF